Presented here are 22 T cell receptor beta chains from one specimen sequenced in a study of shared clonotypes between healthy human individuals. The repertoire was sequenced with immunoSEQ multiplex PCR; TCRdb's copy has only in-frame clones and lacks some. The sample has fewer than 2.5 million clones, 80% to 95% seen once; the top ten hold 0.36%. The source material was naive CD4+ T cells from PBMCs. The subset was: CD45RA+ positively selected. All receptors come from a man aged 18-30 years in good health. Some clones in this sample may be carry-over from other donors' samples.

The rearrangement links TRBV28 to TRBJ1-4; D call uncertain. The CDR3 is 13 amino acids. In germline, CDR1 is MDHEN, CDR2 SYDVKM. Deletions cut 7 bases from V and 6 bases from J, with 12 bases between. The CDR3 here is CASTSRRDEKLFF. The CDR3 DNA reads TGTGCCAGCACAAGCAGGCGGGATGAAAAACTGTTTTTT.

The chain employs TRBV5-1 and TRBJ2-1; D unclear. This CDR3 has 14 residues. Trimming stripped 0 bases from V and 6 bases from J, with 10 bases between. Germline V lookup: CDR1 SGHRS, CDR2 YFSETQ. CDR3 protein: CASSLEALTNEQFF. The CDR3 bases are TGCGCCAGCAGCTTGGAAGCACTCACCAATGAGCAGTTCTTC.

V usage is TRBV11-2 and J usage is TRBJ2-7, with 7 bases aligning to TRBD1. This CDR3 region has 14 residues. CDR1 SGHAT and CDR2 FQNNGV come from the germline V gene. The ends lost 5 bases at V and 10 bases at J; junction bases unmatched: 14. CDR3 protein: CASSTSSQGRGQYF. The CDR3 region has the DNA TGTGCCAGCAGCACGAGCTCACAGGGGCGAGGACAGTACTTC.

The chain couples TRBV6-5 to TRBJ1-2, with D uncertain. CDR3 length: 13 residues. CDR1 is MNHEY and CDR2 is SVGAGI in the germline V gene. V lost 6 bases and J 1 base, leaving 9 bases between the germline ends. The CDR3 region is CASSPADNYGYTF. The CDR3 DNA reads as TGTGCCAGCAGCCCCGCTGATAACTATGGCTACACCTTC.

This clone was seen a handful of times. The rearrangement joins TRBV19 to TRBJ2-3, with D unclear. Trimming cost V 9 bases and J 2 bases, with 6 bases left between them. CDR1 and CDR2 (germline): LNHDA, SQIVND (reference sequence). The CDR3 totals 11 residues. The CDR3 DNA reads as TGTGCCAGCCAGACCACAGATACGCAGTATTTT. Translation gives CASQTTDTQYF.

The chain combines TRBV15 with TRBJ2-7; the D is unclear. CDR3 length: 16 amino acids. In germline, CDR1 is LNHNV, CDR2 YYDKDF (reference sequence). Trimming left V 4 bases short and J 0 bases short, with 16 bases between. The CDR3 reads CATSNVVRLNSYEQYF. Written as DNA, the CDR3 is TGTGCCACCAGCAATGTAGTCAGACTGAACTCCTACGAGCAGTACTTC.

This clone was found once. The chain uses TRBV19 and TRBJ2-5; 8 bases line up with TRBD1. The CDR3 has 15 residues. Germline V gene data show CDR1 as LNHDA and CDR2 as SQIVND (reference sequence). Losses at the gene ends were 0 bases for V and 5 bases for J; bases not matched to a gene: 5. The CDR3 DNA reads as TGTGCCAGTAGTATAGACAGGGGGCATGGGGAGACCCAGTACTTC. Protein product: CASSIDRGHGETQYF.

V and J are TRBV19 and TRBJ1-2, with D uncertain. Trimming stripped 3 bases from V and 7 bases from J, with 12 bases between. Germline V gene lookup returns CDR1 LNHDA and CDR2 SQIVND (reference sequence). The CDR3 extends over 13 amino acids. CDR3: CASSMKGIGGYTF. Written as DNA, the CDR3 is TGTGCCAGTAGTATGAAAGGGATCGGTGGCTACACCTTC. The full variable domain, rest sourced from reference TRBV19 and TRBJ1-2, is DGGITQSPKYLFRKEGQNVTLSCEQNLNHDAMYWYRQDPGQGLRLIYYSQIVNDFQKGDIAEGYSVSREKKESFPLTVTSAQKNPTAFYLCASSMKGIGGYTFGSGTRLTVV.

This chain links TRBV28 with TRBJ2-7, with D perhaps matching TRBD1 or TRBD2 (6 bases each). V was trimmed by 5 bases and J by 9 bases, leaving 29 bases between them. The germline V gene has CDR1 MDHEN and CDR2 SYDVKM. This CDR3 has 17 amino acids. CDR3 nucleotide sequence: TGTGCCAGCAGTCCCAGGGGCTCACTCAGGGCGGGGAAGGGGCAGTACTTC. Amino acid sequence: CASSPRGSLRAGKGQYF.

The chain carries TRBV5-5 and TRBJ1-4, with TRBD1 matching over 12 bases. V shed 4 bases, J shed 1 base, and the junction held 8 bases outside the gene matches. The germline V gene encodes CDR1 SGHKS and CDR2 YYEKEE (reference sequence). The CDR3 is 18 residues long. The CDR3 DNA is TGTGCCAGCAGCAGGGGACAGGGGGCAATCTTAACTAATGAAAAACTGTTTTTT. Its protein is CASSRGQGAILTNEKLFF.

V gene TRBV18 combines with J gene TRBJ2-3; D might be TRBD1 or TRBD2, each matching 5 bases. V was cut by 3 bases and J by 5 bases, with 18 bases left in between. Per germline, CDR1 KGHSH and CDR2 LQKENI. The CDR3 covers 16 residues. The CDR3 nucleotides are TGTGCCAGCTCACCGGTGGGACCCTTGGCAGGAGATACGCAGTATTTT. Its translation is CASSPVGPLAGDTQYF.

The chain combines TRBV4-1 with TRBJ1-2, with 7 positions matching TRBD1. Germline lookup yields CDR1 MGHRA and CDR2 YSYEKL. This CDR3 is built from 14 residues. With V trimmed by 1 base and J by 6 bases, 5 bases remained unmatched. As DNA, the CDR3 is TGCGCCAGCAGCCAAGGGGACAGAAACAATGGCTACACCTTC. The encoded protein is CASSQGDRNNGYTF.

The chain joins TRBV27 to TRBJ1-1; D not certain. The CDR3 contains 15 residues. V gave up 6 bases and J gave up 0 bases, with 14 bases separating them. Looked up from germline, CDR1 is MNHEY and CDR2 is SMNVEV (reference sequence). The CDR3 bases are TGTGCCAGCAGACAATTTACCGAAATGAACACTGAAGCTTTCTTT. Amino acid sequence: CASRQFTEMNTEAFF.

A note on this clone: The same CDR3 arises from other DNA sequences in this sample as well. The gene calls are TRBV5-1 and TRBJ1-5; D not certain. This CDR3 contains 14 residues. V was clipped by 0 bases and J by 0 bases, with 4 bases between them. The germline gives CDR1 SGHRS, CDR2 YFSETQ. The CDR3 coding sequence is TGCGCCAGCAGCTTGGGGTATAGCAATCAGCCCCAGCATTTT. Translating it yields CASSLGYSNQPQHF.

The CDR3 DNA reads as TGTGCCAGCAGGCCGGGACAGGGGGCACACGAGCAGTACTTC. Protein: CASRPGQGAHEQYF. V and J are TRBV2 and TRBJ2-7, with 12 bases lining up with TRBD1. The V and J ends lost 6 bases and 5 bases, in that order; junction bases with no gene match: 5. CDR3 size: 14 residues. CDR1 and CDR2 from the germline V gene are SNHLY and FYNNEI.

The chain joins TRBV5-1 to TRBJ1-2, with D perhaps matching TRBD1 (6 bases). V dropped 4 bases and J dropped 0 bases, with 13 bases sitting between them. The CDR3 is 15 residues long. Germline loops: CDR1 SGHRS, CDR2 YFSETQ. The CDR3 region is CASSQGTFTNYGYTF. CDR3 DNA sequence: TGCGCCAGCAGCCAGGGGACATTTACTAACTATGGCTACACCTTC. Combining the CDR3 with reference TRBV5-1 and TRBJ1-2 gives the whole variable domain KAGVTQTPRYLIKTRGQQVTLSCSPISGHRSVSWYQQTPGQGLQFLFEYFSETQRNKGNFPGRFSGRQFSNSRSEMNVSTLELGDSALYLCASSQGTFTNYGYTFGSGTRLTVV.

The rearrangement uses TRBV5-1 and TRBJ1-5; TRBD1 might be the D (6 bases). V was trimmed by 4 bases and J by 3 bases, leaving 14 bases between them. The CDR3 contains 15 residues. Germline loops: CDR1 SGHRS, CDR2 YFSETQ. This CDR3 is CASSQGLGDNQPQHF. The CDR3 DNA reads TGCGCCAGCAGCCAGGGGCTGGGAGACAATCAGCCCCAGCATTTT.

The gene calls are TRBV28 and TRBJ1-5, with D tentatively TRBD1 (5 bases). From germline, CDR1 is MDHEN and CDR2 SYDVKM. This CDR3 is 16 amino acids long. The germline V and J ends were trimmed by 1 base and 4 bases, with 14 bases remaining between them. CDR3 coding DNA: TGTGCCAGCAGTTTATATTGGGTGGGGGAAAATCAGCCCCAGCATTTT. This codes for CASSLYWVGENQPQHF.

The rearrangement uses TRBV7-2 and TRBJ2-1; D unresolved. The V end lost 2 bases, the J end lost 2 bases, and 7 bases lay between the germline ends. CDR3 length equals 14 residues. CDR1 and CDR2 from the germline V gene are SGHTA and FQGNSA. For the CDR3, the DNA is TGTGCCAGCAGCTTATCCCCAACCTACAATGAGCAGTTCTTC. This encodes CASSLSPTYNEQFF.

This chain uses TRBV7-2 with TRBJ2-7, with 10 positions matching TRBD2. From germline, CDR1 is SGHTA and CDR2 FQGNSA. There are 14 residues in the CDR3. V shed 5 bases and J 6 bases; nucleotides not matched to a gene: 7. CDR3 region: CASSRDSGRGEQYF. DNA for the CDR3: TGTGCCAGCAGCCGTGACAGCGGGAGGGGCGAGCAGTACTTC.

This clone was seen a single time. The chain employs TRBV18 and TRBJ2-7; possibly TRBD1 for D (7 bases). V lost 3 bases and J 3 bases, leaving 21 bases between the germline ends. Germline CDR1 and CDR2: KGHSH and LQKENI. The CDR3 contains 17 residues. CDR3 bases: TGTGCCAGCTCACCCCGGGTAGGAGGGACAGTAGACTACGAGCAGTACTTC. It is translated as CASSPRVGGTVDYEQYF. Based on the CDR3 plus reference TRBV18 and TRBJ2-7, the full variable domain is NAGVMQNPRHLVRRRGQEARLRCSPMKGHSHVYWYRQLPEEGLKFMVYLQKENIIDESGMPKERFSAEFPKEGPSILRIQQVVRGDSAAYFCASSPRVGGTVDYEQYFGPGTRLTVT.

This chain links TRBV10-3 with TRBJ2-5, with 10 bases that match TRBD2. Unmatched junction bases numbered 16, after V lost 10 bases and J lost 5 bases. CDR3 length equals 16 residues. Germline V lookup: CDR1 ENHRY, CDR2 SYGVKD. CDR3 region: CATLRPSGSGGETQYF. The CDR3 DNA reads as TGTGCCACCCTCAGGCCTAGCGGGAGTGGGGGTGAGACCCAGTACTTC.